One TCR beta chain is described in this entry. This specimen belongs to a study of blood T cell repertoires in COVID-19. In the study overall: Some COVID-19 samples were acute and others convalescent; all came from the United States, Italy and Spain. PBMCs, B-cell-depleted T cells, or T cells provided the cDNA or gDNA that made up the material.

In the original processing: Reference gene primer amplification gave estimated nucleated cell counts. Clones were read by immunoSEQ multiplex PCR, and TCRdb kept only the in-frame ones, dropping some. V, J and clone size reflect that table, while D and trimming were determined from the DNA. There are 100,000 or so clones in the sample; over 75% occur only once, and more than 20% lies in the top ten. Germline V gene lookup returns CDR1 SGHTA and CDR2 FQGNSA. The CDR3 runs 14 residues. The trim removed 1 base at V and 4 bases at J, leaving 4 bases unmatched. The genes are TRBV7-2 and TRBJ2-7; 7 bases agree with TRBD1. The sequenced sample was peripheral blood. This TCR was recovered from a man in his 70s with active or convalescent COVID-19. The CDR3 coding sequence is TGTGCCAGCAGCTTAGGGGACAGAGGTTACGAGCAGTACTTC. Its protein is CASSLGDRGYEQYF.